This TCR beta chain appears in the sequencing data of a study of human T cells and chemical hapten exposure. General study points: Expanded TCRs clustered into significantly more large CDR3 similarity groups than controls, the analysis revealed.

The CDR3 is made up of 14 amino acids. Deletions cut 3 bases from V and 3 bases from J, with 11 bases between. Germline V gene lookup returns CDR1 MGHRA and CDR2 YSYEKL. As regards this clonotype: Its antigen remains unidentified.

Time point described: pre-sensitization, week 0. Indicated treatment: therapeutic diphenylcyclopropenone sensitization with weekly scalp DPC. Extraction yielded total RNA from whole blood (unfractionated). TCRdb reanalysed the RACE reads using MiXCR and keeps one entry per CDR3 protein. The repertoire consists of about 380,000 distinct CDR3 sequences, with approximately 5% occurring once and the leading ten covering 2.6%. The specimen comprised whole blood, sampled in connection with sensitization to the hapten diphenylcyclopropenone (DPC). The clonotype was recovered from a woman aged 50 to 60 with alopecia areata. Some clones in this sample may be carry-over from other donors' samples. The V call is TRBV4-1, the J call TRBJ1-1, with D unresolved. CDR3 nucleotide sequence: TGCGCCAGCAGCCAGATGAGGGTTGACACTGAAGCTTTCTTT. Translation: CASSQMRVDTEAFF.